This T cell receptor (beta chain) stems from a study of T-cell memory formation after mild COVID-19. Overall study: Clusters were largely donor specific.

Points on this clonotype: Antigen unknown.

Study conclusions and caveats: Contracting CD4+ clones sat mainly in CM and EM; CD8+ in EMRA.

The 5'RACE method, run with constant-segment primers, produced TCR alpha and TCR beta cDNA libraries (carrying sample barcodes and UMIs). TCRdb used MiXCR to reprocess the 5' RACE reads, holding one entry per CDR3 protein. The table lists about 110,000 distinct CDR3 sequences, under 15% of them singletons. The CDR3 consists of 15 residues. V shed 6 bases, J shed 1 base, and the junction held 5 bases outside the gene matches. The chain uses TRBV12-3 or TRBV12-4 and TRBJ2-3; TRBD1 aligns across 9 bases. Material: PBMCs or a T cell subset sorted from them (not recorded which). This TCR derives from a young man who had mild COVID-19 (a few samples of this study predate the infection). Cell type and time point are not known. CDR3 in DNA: TGTGCCAGCAGAAGGGACAGGGTGGGCACAGATACGCAGTATTTT. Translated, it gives CASRRDRVGTDTQYF.